A selection of T cell receptor beta chains follows, all from one sample in a study of blood T cell repertoires in COVID-19. The data were produced by immunoSEQ multiplex PCR, yet TCRdb's version contains in-frame clones alone and is incomplete. Of 250,000 or so clones listed, about nine tenths are singletons. Specimen: peripheral blood. The source is a woman aged 40 to 49 who had recovered from COVID-19. Both conserved end residues are part of each CDR3. A D gene is named only where the DNA matches it firmly. Clone sizes are given selectively: once, few, many, or a class where the clone is expanded.

NA,TRBJ2-7,NA,TRBV27,CASSFSPAYEQYF,TGTGCCAGCAGTTTTTCCCCGGCCTACGAGCAGTACTTC
TRBD1,TRBJ1-3,once,TRBV7-6,CASSFGAGQVPLPSGNTIYF,TGTGCCAGCAGCTTCGGGGCGGGACAGGTCCCACTCCCCTCTGGAAACACCATATATTTT
TRBD1,TRBJ2-2,NA,TRBV7-9,CASSRGTLGTGNTGELFF,TGTGCCAGCAGCCGAGGCACCCTTGGGACAGGGAACACCGGGGAGCTGTTTTTT
NA,TRBJ2-1,NA,TRBV7-9,CASSTPALDHNEQFF,TGTGCCAGCAGCACCCCGGCACTAGACCACAATGAGCAGTTCTTC
TRBD1,TRBJ2-3,NA,TRBV24-1,CATSGTGTGEDTQYF,TGTGCCACCAGTGGGACCGGGACAGGGGAGGATACGCAGTATTTT
TRBD1,TRBJ2-3,NA,TRBV10-3,CAISLGTGTGNTQYF,TGTGCCATCAGTCTCGGGACAGGGACAGGGAATACGCAGTATTTT
NA,TRBJ1-1,NA,TRBV5-1,CASSLGPDTEAFF,TGCGCCAGCAGCCTTGGCCCAGACACTGAAGCTTTCTTT
TRBD2,TRBJ2-7,NA,TRBV6-5,CASSSGTSGRYEQYF,TGTGCCAGCAGTTCCGGGACTAGCGGGAGATACGAGCAGTACTTC
NA,TRBJ2-1,NA,TRBV6-1,CASSEPLAVNEQFF,TGTGCCAGCAGTGAACCCCTAGCTGTCAATGAGCAGTTCTTC
NA,TRBJ1-5,once,TRBV7-9,CASSRGSGVNQPQHF,TGTGCCAGCAGCAGAGGTTCAGGGGTCAATCAGCCCCAGCATTTT
TRBD1,TRBJ1-5,few,TRBV7-9,CASSQTGDGNQPQHF,TGTGCCAGCAGCCAGACAGGGGACGGCAATCAGCCCCAGCATTTT
NA,TRBJ2-3,NA,TRBV15,CATSRDKSFTDTQYF,TGTGCCACCAGCAGGGACAAGTCCTTCACAGATACGCAGTATTTT
TRBD1,TRBJ1-1,NA,TRBV2,CASSELGTGDAEAFF,TGTGCCAGCAGTGAACTCGGGACAGGGGACGCTGAAGCTTTCTTT
TRBD2,TRBJ2-1,NA,TRBV9,CASSVVDTTSGRNEQFF,TGTGCCAGCAGCGTAGTGGATACGACTAGCGGGAGAAATGAGCAGTTCTTC
TRBD1,TRBJ2-1,NA,TRBV5-5,CASSLEGATYNEQFF,TGTGCCAGCAGCTTGGAGGGGGCCACCTACAATGAGCAGTTCTTC
TRBD2,TRBJ2-1,NA,TRBV9,CASSVGLAGNNEQFF,TGTGCCAGCAGCGTAGGACTAGCGGGGAACAATGAGCAGTTCTTC
TRBD2,TRBJ2-3,NA,TRBV14,CASSPILAGGSDTQYF,TGTGCCAGCAGCCCAATTCTAGCGGGAGGTTCAGATACGCAGTATTTT